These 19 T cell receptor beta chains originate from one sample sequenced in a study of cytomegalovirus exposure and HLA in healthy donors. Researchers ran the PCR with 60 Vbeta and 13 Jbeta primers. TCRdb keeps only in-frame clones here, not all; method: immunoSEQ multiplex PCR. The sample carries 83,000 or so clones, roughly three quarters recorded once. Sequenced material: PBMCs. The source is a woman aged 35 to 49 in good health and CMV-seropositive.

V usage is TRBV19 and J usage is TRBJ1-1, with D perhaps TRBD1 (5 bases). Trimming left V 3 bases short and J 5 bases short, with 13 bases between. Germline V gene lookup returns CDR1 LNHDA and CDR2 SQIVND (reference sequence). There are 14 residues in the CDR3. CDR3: CASSILTGGTEAFF. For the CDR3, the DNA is TGTGCCAGTAGTATTTTAACGGGGGGGACTGAAGCTTTCTTT.

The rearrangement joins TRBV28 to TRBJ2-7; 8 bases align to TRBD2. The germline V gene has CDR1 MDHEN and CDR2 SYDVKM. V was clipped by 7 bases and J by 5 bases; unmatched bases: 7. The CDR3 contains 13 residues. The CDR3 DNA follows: TGTGCCAGCAAAAAAGCGGGAGTGGACGAGCAGTACTTC. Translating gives CASKKAGVDEQYF.

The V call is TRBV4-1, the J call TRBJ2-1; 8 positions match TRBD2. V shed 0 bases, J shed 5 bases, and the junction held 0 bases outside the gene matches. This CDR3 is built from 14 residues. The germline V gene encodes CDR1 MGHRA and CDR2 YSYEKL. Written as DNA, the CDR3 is TGCGCCAGCAGCCAAGATAGCGGGAACAATGAGCAGTTCTTC. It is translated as CASSQDSGNNEQFF.

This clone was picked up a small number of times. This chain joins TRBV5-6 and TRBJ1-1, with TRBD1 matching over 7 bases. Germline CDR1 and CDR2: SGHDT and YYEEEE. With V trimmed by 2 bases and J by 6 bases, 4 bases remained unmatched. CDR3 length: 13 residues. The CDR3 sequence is CASSFQGVAEAFF. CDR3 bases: TGTGCCAGCAGCTTCCAGGGGGTCGCTGAAGCTTTCTTT.

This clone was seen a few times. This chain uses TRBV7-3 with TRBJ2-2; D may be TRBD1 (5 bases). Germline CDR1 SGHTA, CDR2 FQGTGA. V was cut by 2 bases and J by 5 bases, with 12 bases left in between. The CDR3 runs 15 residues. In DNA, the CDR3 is TGTGCCAGCAGCTTAGCCCCAGGGCTTACCGGGGAGCTGTTTTTT. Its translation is CASSLAPGLTGELFF.

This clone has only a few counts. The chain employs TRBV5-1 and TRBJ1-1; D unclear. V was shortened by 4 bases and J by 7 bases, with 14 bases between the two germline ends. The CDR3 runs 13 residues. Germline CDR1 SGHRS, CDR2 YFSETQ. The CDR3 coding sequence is TGCGCCAGCAGCCCATCTTATAGCGATGAAGCTTTCTTT. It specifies CASSPSYSDEAFF.

The CDR3, as DNA: TGTGCCAGCGGCCCTTATCTAGCGGGATACAATGAGCAGTTCTTC. Amino acids: CASGPYLAGYNEQFF. V usage is TRBV7-8 and J usage is TRBJ2-1, with TRBD2 matching over 9 bases. Trimming cost V 8 bases and J 4 bases; bases outside gene matches: 9. CDR1 is SGHVS, CDR2 FQNEAQ, per germline. This CDR3 has 15 residues.

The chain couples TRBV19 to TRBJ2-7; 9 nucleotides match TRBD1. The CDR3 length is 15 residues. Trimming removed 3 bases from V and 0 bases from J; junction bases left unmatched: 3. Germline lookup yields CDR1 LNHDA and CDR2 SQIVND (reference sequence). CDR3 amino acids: CASSIPGQGSYEQYF. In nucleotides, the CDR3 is TGTGCCAGTAGTATCCCGGGACAGGGCTCCTACGAGCAGTACTTC.

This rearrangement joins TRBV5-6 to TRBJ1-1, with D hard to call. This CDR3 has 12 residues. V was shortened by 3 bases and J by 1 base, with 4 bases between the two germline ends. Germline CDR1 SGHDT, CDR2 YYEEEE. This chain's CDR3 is CASSSRNTEAFF. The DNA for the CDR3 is TGTGCCAGCAGCTCTCGGAACACTGAAGCTTTCTTT.

CDR3 sequence: CASMQQNTEAFF. The CDR3 coding sequence is TGCGCCAGCATGCAACAGAACACTGAAGCTTTCTTT. V gene TRBV10-2 combines with J gene TRBJ1-1; D is ambiguous. This CDR3 region has 12 residues. V lost 7 bases, J lost 1 base, and 7 bases lay in between. Germline loops: CDR1 WSHSY, CDR2 SAAADI.

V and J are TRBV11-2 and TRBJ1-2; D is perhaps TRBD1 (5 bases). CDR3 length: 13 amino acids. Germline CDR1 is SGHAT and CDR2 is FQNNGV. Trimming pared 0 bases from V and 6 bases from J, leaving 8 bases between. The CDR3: CASSLDLGDGYTF. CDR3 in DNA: TGTGCCAGCAGCTTAGATTTAGGGGATGGCTACACCTTC. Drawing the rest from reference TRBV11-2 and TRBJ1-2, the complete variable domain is EAGVAQSPRYKIIEKRQSVAFWCNPISGHATLYWYQQILGQGPKLLIQFQNNGVVDDSQLPKDRFSAERLKGVDSTLKIQPAKLEDSAVYLCASSLDLGDGYTFGSGTRLTVV.

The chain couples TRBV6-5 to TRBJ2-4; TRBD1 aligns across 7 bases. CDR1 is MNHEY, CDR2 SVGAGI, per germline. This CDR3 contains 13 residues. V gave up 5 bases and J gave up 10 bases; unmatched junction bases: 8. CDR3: CASSIGTASIQYF. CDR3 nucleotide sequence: TGTGCCAGCAGTATAGGGACAGCTAGTATTCAGTACTTC.

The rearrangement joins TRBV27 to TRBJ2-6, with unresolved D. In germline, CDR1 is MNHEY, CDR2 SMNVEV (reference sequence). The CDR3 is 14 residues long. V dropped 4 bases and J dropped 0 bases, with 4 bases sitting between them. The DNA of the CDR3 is TGTGCCAGCAGTTCCCTCTCTGGGGCCAACGTCCTGACTTTC. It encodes CASSSLSGANVLTF.

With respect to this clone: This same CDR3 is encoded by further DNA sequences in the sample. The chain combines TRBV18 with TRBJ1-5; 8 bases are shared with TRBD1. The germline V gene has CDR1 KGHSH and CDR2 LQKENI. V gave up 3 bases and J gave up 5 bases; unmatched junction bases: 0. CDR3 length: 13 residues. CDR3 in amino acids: CASSPDRDQPQHF. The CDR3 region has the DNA TGTGCCAGCTCACCGGACAGGGATCAGCCCCAGCATTTT.

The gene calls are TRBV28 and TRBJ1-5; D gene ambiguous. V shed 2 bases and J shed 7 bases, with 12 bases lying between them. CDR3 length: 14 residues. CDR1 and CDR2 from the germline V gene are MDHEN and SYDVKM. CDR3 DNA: TGTGCCAGCAGTTTAGGAGGGAGGGAACAGCCCCAGCATTTT. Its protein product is CASSLGGREQPQHF.

In DNA, the CDR3 is TGTGCCAGTAGTAACTCGGACTCAAGAAATAATTCACCCCTCCACTTT. This sequence encodes CASSNSDSRNNSPLHF. This chain joins TRBV19 and TRBJ1-6; D gene unclear. This CDR3 is 16 amino acids long. CDR1 LNHDA and CDR2 SQIVND come from the germline V gene (reference sequence). V lost 4 bases and J 5 bases, leaving 15 bases between the germline ends.

The CDR3 sequence is CASSPGQASEAFF. The CDR3 DNA reads as TGTGCCAGCTCACCAGGACAGGCCTCTGAAGCTTTCTTT. The J gene is TRBJ1-1, the V gene TRBV18; 7 positions match TRBD1. The CDR3 has 13 amino acids. From germline, CDR1 is KGHSH and CDR2 LQKENI. With V trimmed by 2 bases and J by 6 bases, 3 bases remained unmatched.

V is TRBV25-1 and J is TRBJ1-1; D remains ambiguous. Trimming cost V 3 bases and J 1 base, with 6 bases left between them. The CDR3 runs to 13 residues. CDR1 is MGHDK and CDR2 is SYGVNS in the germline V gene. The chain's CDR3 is CASSDPGNTEAFF. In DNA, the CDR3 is TGTGCCAGCAGTGATCCAGGGAACACTGAAGCTTTCTTT.

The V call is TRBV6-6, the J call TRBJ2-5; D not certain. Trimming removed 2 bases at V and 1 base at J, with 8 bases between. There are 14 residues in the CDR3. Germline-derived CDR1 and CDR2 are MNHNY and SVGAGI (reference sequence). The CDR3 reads CASSYTGVQETQYF. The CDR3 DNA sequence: TGTGCCAGCAGTTACACGGGTGTCCAAGAGACCCAGTACTTC.